This T cell receptor (beta chain) appears in the sequencing data of a study of blood T cell repertoires in COVID-19. Study summary: Spain, Italy and the United States supplied samples that represented acute and convalescent COVID-19. T cells, B-cell-depleted T cells, or PBMCs supplied cDNA or gDNA.

Authors' data handling: Estimates of nucleated cell counts were drawn from the amplification of reference gene primers. Data came from immunoSEQ multiplex PCR; TCRdb stores just in-frame clones and leaves some out. The V and J calls and clone size come from that table; D and trimming were worked out from the DNA. Of 50,000 or so clones listed, around 85% were seen once; the top ten hold approximately 5%. J was trimmed by 1 base and V by 4 bases; bases with no gene match: 3. Germline CDR1 SGHTA, CDR2 FQGNSA. This CDR3 is 16 amino acids long. The specimen sequenced was peripheral blood. This chain uses TRBV7-2 with TRBJ2-3; 12 positions match TRBD2. The source of this sequence is a man aged 35 to 55 with active COVID-19. The CDR3 protein is CASSSRTSGGTDTQYF. The CDR3 DNA reads TGTGCCAGCAGCTCTCGGACTAGCGGGGGCACAGATACGCAGTATTTT.